A single sample gave rise to the 20 T cell receptor beta chains below, sequenced in a study of CD8 T cells in ankylosing spondylitis. Study findings and constraints: A TCR beta motif made of several highly homologous variants seemed typical of ankylosing spondylitis blood.

These receptors have no known antigen. A single record per CDR3 protein comes from TCRdb applying MiXCR to the 5' RACE reads. The sample lists more than 250,000 distinct CDR3 sequences; approximately 8.2% were seen once. The sample comprised blood, either unsorted or a sorted T cell fraction (not recorded which). These receptors were obtained from a male donor with ankylosing spondylitis.

This clonotype appeared a few times. J is TRBJ2-2 and V is TRBV7-9; a possible D gene is TRBD2 (6 bases). This CDR3 contains 15 residues. The germline gives CDR1 SEHNR, CDR2 FQNEAQ (reference sequence). The germline V and J ends were trimmed by 5 bases and 2 bases, with 12 bases remaining between them. The CDR3 DNA reads TGTGCCAGCAGCCCCCTAGCGTCCAACACCGGGGAGCTGTTTTTT. As protein: CASSPLASNTGELFF. Full variable domain (outside the CDR3, taken from reference TRBV7-9 and TRBJ2-2): DTGVSQNPRHKITKRGQNVTFRCDPISEHNRLYWYRQTLGQGPEFLTYFQNEAQLEKSRLLSDRFSAERPKGSFSTLEIQRTEQGDSAMYLCASSPLASNTGELFFGEGSRLTVL.

This clonotype was seen more than once but under ten times. V is TRBV18 and J is TRBJ2-5; D may be TRBD1 (6 bases). The germline gives CDR1 KGHSH, CDR2 LQKENI. The V end was cut by 6 bases, the J end by 5 bases, with 13 bases between. This CDR3 region has 13 residues. The CDR3 region has the DNA TGTGCCAGCTCCACAGGGTTTGGGGAGACCCAGTACTTC. This gives the protein CASSTGFGETQYF.

The chain recombines TRBV9 with TRBJ2-7; 7 positions agree with TRBD1. Germline trimming cut 2 bases from V and 2 bases from J; bases unmatched to any gene: 4. The CDR3 sequence is 14 residues long. Per germline, CDR1 SGDLS and CDR2 YYNGEE. The CDR3: CASSVTGDPYEQYF. As DNA, the CDR3 is TGTGCCAGCAGCGTTACAGGGGACCCCTACGAGCAGTACTTC.

This chain uses TRBV6-6 with TRBJ1-1; D is ambiguous. V was clipped by 2 bases and J by 10 bases, with 8 bases between them. The CDR3 loop spans 11 amino acids. Germline V gives CDR1 MNHNY, CDR2 SVGAGI (reference sequence). The DNA of the CDR3 is TGTGCCAGCAGTTACGGTGCTTTAGCTTTCTTT. It is translated as CASSYGALAFF.

The rearrangement links TRBV6-2 or TRBV6-3 to TRBJ2-7, with TRBD2 matching 12 bases. CDR3 length: 15 amino acids. Germline V gene sequence: CDR1 MNHEY, CDR2 SVGEGT. V gave up 7 bases and J gave up 2 bases; unmatched junction bases: 6. DNA for the CDR3: TGTGCCAGCACCTCTAGCGGGAGGGGCGCCTACGAGCAGTACTTC. Protein: CASTSSGRGAYEQYF.

This clonotype was counted many times. The gene calls are TRBV12-3 or TRBV12-4 and TRBJ2-7; 12 positions agree with TRBD2. Trimming at V came to 5 bases and at J to 0 bases, leaving 5 bases not matched to a gene. The CDR3 is 16 amino acids. CDR3: CASSRLAGASSYEQYF. DNA for the CDR3: TGTGCCAGCAGTCGACTAGCGGGAGCTAGCTCCTACGAGCAGTACTTC.

In this sample, this clonotype turned up a few times. This chain links TRBV12-3 or TRBV12-4 with TRBJ1-1; D gene unclear. The CDR3 is made up of 10 amino acids. Trimming cost V 8 bases and J 6 bases, with 7 bases left between them. CDR3 sequence: CASQGPEAFF. Here the CDR3 DNA reads TGTGCCAGCCAAGGGCCTGAAGCTTTCTTT.

DNA for the CDR3: TGTGCCAGCAGCCAAGATTCAGTCAGGGTGACAGATACGCAGTATTTT. This sequence encodes CASSQDSVRVTDTQYF. The chain couples TRBV3-1 to TRBJ2-3; a possible D gene is TRBD1 (5 bases). The V gene lost 0 bases and the J gene lost 3 bases, with 13 bases spanning the gap. Germline V gene sequence: CDR1 LGHDT, CDR2 YNNKEL (reference sequence). The CDR3 is made up of 16 amino acids.

This clonotype was recorded a few times. The chain has TRBV20-1 and TRBJ2-3; TRBD1 is a possible D gene (5 bases). The CDR3 has 13 residues. V was cut by 8 bases and J by 0 bases, with 12 bases left in between. Germline V lookup: CDR1 DFQATT, CDR2 SNEGSKA (reference sequence). The CDR3 DNA is TGCAGTCAGGGCCGGATTAGCACAGATACGCAGTATTTT. It encodes CSQGRISTDTQYF.

The rearrangement uses TRBV3-1 and TRBJ2-7; no firm D call. Germline CDR1 and CDR2: LGHDT and YNNKEL (reference sequence). Trimming removed 2 bases from V and 1 base from J, with 9 bases in between. This CDR3 has 14 residues. CDR3 sequence: CASSQYAGSYEQYF. Here the CDR3 DNA reads TGTGCCAGCAGCCAATACGCCGGGTCCTACGAGCAGTACTTC.

V gene TRBV4-3 combines with J gene TRBJ2-7; 9 bases line up with TRBD1. The V and J ends lost 3 bases and 3 bases, in that order; junction bases with no gene match: 6. The CDR3 consists of 15 residues. Germline V gene lookup returns CDR1 LGHNA and CDR2 YSLEER. CDR3 sequence: CASSQERQGVYEQYF. In nucleotides, the CDR3 is TGCGCCAGCAGCCAGGAACGACAGGGGGTCTACGAGCAGTACTTC.

The rearrangement joins TRBV6-5 to TRBJ2-7; 7 bases are shared with TRBD2. The V and J ends lost 2 bases and 4 bases, in that order; junction bases with no gene match: 5. The CDR3 sequence is 14 residues long. Per the germline V gene, CDR1 is MNHEY and CDR2 is SVGAGI. The CDR3 DNA follows: TGTGCCAGCAGTTACCGGCGGGAGTCTTACGAGCAGTACTTC. As protein: CASSYRRESYEQYF.

This clonotype was seen repeatedly, ten times or more. CDR3 sequence reads: CAWSRQVNEQFF. CDR3 DNA sequence: TGTGCCTGGAGTCGACAGGTCAATGAGCAGTTCTTC. This chain uses TRBV30 with TRBJ2-1; a possible D gene is TRBD1 (6 bases). Trimming removed 2 bases from V and 6 bases from J, with 8 bases in between. This CDR3 spans 12 amino acids. Germline V gene sequence: CDR1 GTSNPN, CDR2 SVGIG (reference sequence).

This clonotype has just a few counts. The rearrangement links TRBV21-1 to TRBJ2-2; the table's D gene call, TRBD2, was not cross checked with the DNA. TRBV21-1 represents a pseudogene. This CDR3 spans 15 amino acids. This chain's CDR3 is CASTTSGMNTGELFF. The CDR3 bases are TGTGCCAGCACGACTAGCGGGATGAACACCGGGGAGCTGTTTTTT.

The chain combines TRBV27 with TRBJ2-3; D remains unclear. CDR3 size: 15 residues. Trimming pared 0 bases from V and 0 bases from J, leaving 7 bases between. CDR1 and CDR2 from the germline V gene are MNHEY and SMNVEV (reference sequence). CDR3 loop: CASSLSAGSTDTQYF. The CDR3 DNA sequence: TGTGCCAGCAGTTTATCCGCCGGGAGCACAGATACGCAGTATTTT.

This chain joins TRBV7-2 and TRBJ2-7; no clear D gene. V was trimmed by 1 base and J by 12 bases, leaving 10 bases between them. Germline loops: CDR1 SGHTA, CDR2 FQGNSA. There are 11 residues in the CDR3. The CDR3 nucleotides read TGTGCCAGCAGCTTAGTTGGATATCTGTACTTC. Translated: CASSLVGYLYF.

The chain has TRBV5-4 and TRBJ2-7; 10 nucleotides match TRBD1. V gave up 6 bases and J gave up 3 bases; unmatched junction bases: 6. Germline V CDR1 and CDR2: SGHNT, YYREEE (reference sequence). The CDR3 has 14 amino acids. The CDR3 region is CASTIDRGLYEQYF. The CDR3, as DNA: TGTGCCAGCACCATAGACAGGGGGCTCTACGAGCAGTACTTC.

The chain employs TRBV18 and TRBJ2-7; 7 bases agree with TRBD1. Losses at the gene ends were 3 bases for V and 6 bases for J; bases not matched to a gene: 5. The CDR3 extends over 13 amino acids. CDR1 is KGHSH and CDR2 is LQKENI in the germline V gene. CDR3 DNA sequence: TGTGCCAGCTCACCGACAGGGAAAGGCGAGCAGTACTTC. It specifies CASSPTGKGEQYF.

This clonotype has a handful of counts. This chain links TRBV3-1 with TRBJ1-5, with no clear D. The V end was cut by 4 bases, the J end by 5 bases, with 15 bases between. The CDR3 is 15 residues long. Germline V gives CDR1 LGHDT, CDR2 YNNKEL (reference sequence). CDR3 bases: TGTGCCAGCAGCCCCACAGTTATTTCTGATCAGCCCCAGCATTTT. Its translation: CASSPTVISDQPQHF. The full variable domain, completed using reference TRBV3-1 and TRBJ1-5, is DTAVSQTPKYLVTQMGNDKSIKCEQNLGHDTMYWYKQDSKKFLKIMFSYNNKELIINETVPNRFSPKSPDKAHLNLHINSLELGDSAVYFCASSPTVISDQPQHFGDGTRLSIL.

This rearrangement joins TRBV27 to TRBJ2-3, with TRBD2 matching 7 bases. Germline trimming cut 7 bases from V and 1 base from J; bases unmatched to any gene: 5. CDR3 length: 14 amino acids. Germline CDR1 and CDR2: MNHEY and SMNVEV (reference sequence). The CDR3 sequence: CASTDGGGTDTQYF. DNA of the CDR3: TGTGCCAGCACCGATGGGGGGGGCACAGATACGCAGTATTTT.